This TCR beta chain was observed in a study of blood T cell repertoires in COVID-19. Study-level information: Whether acute or convalescent, the COVID-19 samples came from the United States, Italy and Spain. The cDNA or gDNA used as material had been derived from T cells, B-cell-depleted T cells, or PBMCs.

Per the study methods: Using reference gene primer amplification, nucleated cell counts were estimated. Assay: immunoSEQ multiplex PCR; the TCRdb copy retains only in-frame clones and omits some. Clonal size and the V and J genes are those of that table, whereas D and trimming came from the DNA. The sample has under 250,000 clones; about nine tenths are singletons. With 6 bases removed from V and 3 bases from J, the gap between germline ends came to 8 bases. Germline CDR1 reads MNHEY; CDR2 reads SVGAGI. The CDR3 totals 13 residues. Individuals aged about 18 to 90 years were recruited from fewer than 30 US areas.

V and J are TRBV6-5 and TRBJ2-2; perhaps TRBD1 as D (5 bases). The sample consisted of PBMCs or T cells enriched from blood (not recorded which). The clonotype comes from a woman younger than 45 with acute COVID-19. In nucleotides, the CDR3 is TGTGCCAGCAGCCTAGGGGACACCGGGGAGCTGTTTTTT. It codes for CASSLGDTGELFF.